These 27 T cell receptor beta chains came from one sample sequenced in a study of radiotherapy plus CTLA-4 blockade in lung cancer. The assay was immunoSEQ multiplex PCR, and TCRdb's table has in-frame clones only and misses some. Of approximately 50,000 clones listed, approximately 73% are singletons. The sequencing here drew on peripheral blood, taken from a patient treated with radiotherapy plus ipilimumab. The receptors derive from a human donor with non-small cell lung cancer who had a complete response to radiotherapy plus ipilimumab.

This clone was observed a few times. The chain carries TRBV15 and TRBJ2-3, with 12 bases that match TRBD1. The CDR3 length is 14 residues. The ends lost 5 bases at V and 4 bases at J; junction bases unmatched: 1. CDR1 is LNHNV and CDR2 is YYDKDF in the germline V gene (reference sequence). The CDR3 nucleotides are TGTGCCACCAGCCGGGACAGGGGGCCAGATACGCAGTATTTT. Amino acid sequence: CATSRDRGPDTQYF.

The genes are TRBV9 and TRBJ1-3, with D unclear. The CDR3 sequence is 15 residues long. Germline values: CDR1 SGDLS, CDR2 YYNGEE. V lost 0 bases to trimming and J lost 0 bases, with 7 bases between them. The CDR3 spells CASSVAGSSGNTIYF. The CDR3 DNA follows: TGTGCCAGCAGCGTAGCCGGGAGCTCTGGAAACACCATATATTTT.

V gene TRBV5-1 combines with J gene TRBJ2-2; the match to TRBD2 covers 8 bases. Germline V gives CDR1 SGHRS, CDR2 YFSETQ. This CDR3 spans 19 amino acids. The J segment lost 3 bases and the V segment lost 0 bases, leaving 13 bases of the junction unmatched. In DNA form, the CDR3 reads TGCGCCAGCAGCTTGGCACATGGTAGCGGGGTCACTTACACCGGGGAGCTGTTTTTT. Amino acid sequence: CASSLAHGSGVTYTGELFF.

The chain recombines TRBV14 with TRBJ2-5; the match to TRBD1 covers 7 bases. The CDR3 has 14 residues. With V trimmed by 2 bases and J by 5 bases, 5 bases remained unmatched. CDR1 and CDR2 from the germline V gene are SGHDN and FVKESK. In DNA form, the CDR3 reads TGTGCCAGCAGCCAACCACAGGGGTTGGAGACCCAGTACTTC. Translated: CASSQPQGLETQYF.

The CDR3 reads CASSRGQGRDQPQHF. Here the CDR3 DNA reads TGCGCCAGCAGCCGGGGACAGGGGAGAGATCAGCCCCAGCATTTT. The J gene is TRBJ1-5, the V gene TRBV5-1; 10 positions match TRBD1. V lost 4 bases and J lost 5; bases outside the gene matches: 6. The V gene's germline CDR1 is SGHRS and CDR2 YFSETQ. The CDR3 covers 15 residues.

The chain links TRBV10-1 to TRBJ2-1; TRBD1 matches 7 bases. V shed 8 bases, J shed 0 bases, and the junction held 4 bases outside the gene matches. This CDR3 is built from 14 residues. Germline V lookup: CDR1 WNHNN, CDR2 SYGVQD (reference sequence). The CDR3 here is CASGDSDSYNEQFF. The CDR3 DNA reads TGCGCCAGCGGGGACAGTGACTCCTACAATGAGCAGTTCTTC.

The chain couples TRBV6-6 to TRBJ2-5, with TRBD2 identical over 15 bases. V lost 5 bases, J lost 4 bases, and 2 bases stayed unmatched. CDR1 and CDR2 (germline): MNHNY, SVGAGI (reference sequence). The CDR3 is 15 residues long. CDR3 coding DNA: TGTGCCAGCAGTGGGACTAGCGGGGGGACAGAGACCCAGTACTTC. It encodes CASSGTSGGTETQYF.

This clone showed up just a few times. J is TRBJ1-5 and V is TRBV19; 8 nucleotides match TRBD1. This CDR3 region has 18 residues. Unmatched junction bases numbered 10, after V lost 1 base and J lost 2 bases. CDR1 is LNHDA, CDR2 SQIVND, per germline (reference sequence). CDR3 loop: CASSIVGPGTGGNQPQHF. For the CDR3, the DNA is TGTGCCAGTAGTATAGTCGGCCCCGGGACAGGTGGCAATCAGCCCCAGCATTTT.

The CDR3 sequence is CASSIISGGAYEQFF. In DNA, the CDR3 is TGTGCCAGTAGTATTATTAGCGGGGGGGCATATGAGCAGTTCTTC. The chain couples TRBV19 to TRBJ2-1; the match to TRBD2 covers 11 bases. CDR3 length: 15 amino acids. Trimming at V came to 3 bases and at J to 8 bases, leaving 6 bases not matched to a gene. CDR1 and CDR2 (germline): LNHDA, SQIVND (reference sequence). The whole variable domain, remainder taken from reference TRBV19 and TRBJ2-1, is DGGITQSPKYLFRKEGQNVTLSCEQNLNHDAMYWYRQDPGQGLRLIYYSQIVNDFQKGDIAEGYSVSREKKESFPLTVTSAQKNPTAFYLCASSIISGGAYEQFFGPGTRLTVL.

This chain connects TRBV6-6 to TRBJ2-6; perhaps TRBD2 as D (5 bases). V was trimmed by 6 bases and J by 3 bases, leaving 6 bases between them. The CDR3 consists of 13 residues. Germline assignment: CDR1 MNHNY and CDR2 SVGAGI (reference sequence). CDR3 loop: CASRRDGANVLTF. DNA of the CDR3: TGTGCCAGCAGGAGGGATGGGGCCAACGTCCTGACTTTC.

The rearrangement links TRBV10-2 to TRBJ2-3; D is possibly TRBD1 (6 bases). Deletions cut 8 bases from V and 2 bases from J, with 20 bases between. Germline lookup yields CDR1 WSHSY and CDR2 SAAADI. The length of the CDR3 is 16 residues. The DNA for the CDR3 is TGCGCCAGCCGGGCCCATGGACAGCAAATCACAGATACGCAGTATTTT. Translated, it gives CASRAHGQQITDTQYF.

The chain recombines TRBV6-1 with TRBJ1-2; D might be TRBD1 (5 bases). The V end lost 1 base, the J end lost 3 bases, and 12 bases lay between the germline ends. The CDR3 has 15 amino acids. The germline gives CDR1 MNHNS, CDR2 SASEGT. This chain's CDR3 is CASSEDRQSYYGYTF. The CDR3 bases are TGTGCCAGCAGTGAAGATAGACAGTCCTACTATGGCTACACCTTC.

This clone was found a few times. The rearrangement joins TRBV19 to TRBJ1-2; a possible D gene is TRBD1 (5 bases). This CDR3 is 16 amino acids long. V was trimmed by 3 bases and J by 3 bases, leaving 17 bases between them. The germline CDR1 and CDR2 sequences are LNHDA and SQIVND (reference sequence). The CDR3 DNA is TGTGCCAGTAGTATCGGCCAAGGGGAATTGGACTATGGCTACACCTTC. It is translated as CASSIGQGELDYGYTF.

This chain uses TRBV5-1 with TRBJ2-2, with 8 bases that match TRBD2. V trimming: 5 bases; J trimming: 4 bases; junction bases outside the gene matches: 13. Germline lookup yields CDR1 SGHRS and CDR2 YFSETQ. The CDR3 length is 17 residues. In DNA form, the CDR3 reads TGCGCCAGCAGGCCGCCAGCGGGAGCTTTGGGCACCGGGGAGCTGTTTTTT. Protein: CASRPPAGALGTGELFF.

This clone was seen a handful of times. The chain couples TRBV6-5 to TRBJ1-2; D perhaps matches TRBD1 (6 bases). Trimming cost V 3 bases and J 4 bases, with 18 bases left between them. The CDR3 totals 16 residues. CDR1 and CDR2 from the germline V gene are MNHEY and SVGAGI. Here the CDR3 DNA reads TGTGCCAGCAGTTATACGACAGGAATTCGGGGCTATGGCTACACCTTC. Protein: CASSYTTGIRGYGYTF.

The rearrangement uses TRBV19 and TRBJ1-5, with TRBD1 matching 11 bases. With V trimmed by 6 bases and J by 2 bases, 3 bases remained unmatched. CDR1 is LNHDA and CDR2 is SQIVND in the germline V gene (reference sequence). The CDR3 is made up of 15 amino acids. The CDR3 loop is CASRDRGLGNQPQHF. CDR3 bases: TGTGCCAGTAGGGACAGGGGGCTTGGCAATCAGCCCCAGCATTTT.

The CDR3 sequence is CASSPRLSTSTDTQYF. CDR3 nucleotides: TGTGCCAGCAGCCCCCGACTGAGTACTAGCACAGATACGCAGTATTTT. The chain links TRBV7-2 to TRBJ2-3; D is ambiguous. This CDR3 region has 16 residues. The germline CDR1 and CDR2 sequences are SGHTA and FQGNSA. The V and J ends lost 5 bases and 0 bases respectively, with 15 bases between them.

The chain uses TRBV19 and TRBJ1-2; D possibly corresponds to TRBD1 (6 bases). This CDR3 spans 14 amino acids. Germline V gene lookup returns CDR1 LNHDA and CDR2 SQIVND (reference sequence). V lost 4 bases to trimming and J lost 2 bases, with 11 bases between them. The CDR3, as DNA: TGTGCCAGTAGTACTACCGACAGGAACTATGGCTACACCTTC. Translated, it gives CASSTTDRNYGYTF.

The rearrangement links TRBV10-3 to TRBJ1-5, with 7 bases fitting TRBD1. The CDR3 sequence is 13 residues long. Trimming took 7 bases from V and 6 from J; bases not matched to a gene: 6. Looked up from germline, CDR1 is ENHRY and CDR2 is SYGVKD. The CDR3 is CAIMEGAGQPQHF. The CDR3 DNA follows: TGTGCCATCATGGAGGGGGCAGGTCAGCCCCAGCATTTT.

The J gene is TRBJ2-7, the V gene TRBV7-2; maybe TRBD1 (8 bases). This CDR3 has 16 amino acids. Trimming cost V 5 bases and J 3 bases, with 20 bases left between them. CDR1 is SGHTA, CDR2 FQGNSA, per germline. CDR3 sequence (DNA): TGTGCCAGCAGCCCTGGGGGGGGGACAGGCTTCTACGAGCAGTACTTC. Translated: CASSPGGGTGFYEQYF.

This clone was detected only once. The chain carries TRBV23-1 and TRBJ2-5; possibly TRBD1 for D (6 bases). TRBV23-1 is an ORF; its function is uncertain. The CDR3 spans 15 residues. With 8 bases removed from V and 3 bases from J, the gap between germline ends came to 19 bases. The CDR3 DNA sequence: TGCGCCAGCCGACCGACAGGATTTGGCGAAGAGACCCAGTACTTC. It translates to CASRPTGFGEETQYF.

The gene calls are TRBV27 and TRBJ1-2; 10 bases agree with TRBD1. The V and J ends lost 4 bases and 7 bases, in that order; junction bases with no gene match: 9. Looked up from germline, CDR1 is MNHEY and CDR2 is SMNVEV (reference sequence). CDR3 length: 15 amino acids. The CDR3: CASSWSGTGVSGYTF. Here the CDR3 DNA reads TGTGCCAGCAGTTGGTCCGGGACAGGGGTTTCTGGCTACACCTTC.

V is TRBV2 and J is TRBJ2-7; D is undetermined. V lost 4 bases, J lost 3 bases, and 4 bases lay in between. The CDR3 has 11 amino acids. Germline CDR1 SNHLY, CDR2 FYNNEI. CDR3 sequence: CASSALYEQYF. CDR3 bases: TGTGCCAGCAGTGCCCTCTACGAGCAGTACTTC.

V is TRBV7-8 and J is TRBJ2-5; TRBD2 agrees at 7 bases. Germline V lookup: CDR1 SGHVS, CDR2 FQNEAQ. Trimming removed 5 bases from V and 5 bases from J; junction bases left unmatched: 11. The CDR3 runs to 15 residues. The CDR3 protein is CASSIGNSGLETQYF. CDR3 bases: TGTGCCAGCAGCATCGGGAATAGCGGGTTGGAGACCCAGTACTTC.

The rearrangement joins TRBV9 to TRBJ2-5; TRBD2 matches at 14 bases. J lost 2 bases, V lost 4 bases, and 7 bases had no gene match. This CDR3 is 17 amino acids long. Germline loops: CDR1 SGDLS, CDR2 YYNGEE. CDR3 nucleotide sequence: TGTGCCAGCAGCCTAGGACTAGCGGGGGGCCCACAAGAGACCCAGTACTTC. This translates into CASSLGLAGGPQETQYF.

CDR3 sequence (DNA): TGTGCCAGCAGCCCTTCACGACAGGGGGCCCTCTACGAGCAGTACTTC. Its protein product is CASSPSRQGALYEQYF. The rearrangement joins TRBV7-9 to TRBJ2-7, with 10 nucleotides matching TRBD1. V dropped 5 bases and J dropped 3; count of bases not matched to a gene: 10. There are 16 residues in the CDR3. CDR1 is SEHNR, CDR2 FQNEAQ, per germline (reference sequence).

This rearrangement joins TRBV7-8 to TRBJ1-1, with D uncertain. This CDR3 comprises 14 residues. V gave up 4 bases and J gave up 4 bases, with 13 bases separating them. Germline CDR1 SGHVS, CDR2 FQNEAQ. In nucleotides, the CDR3 is TGTGCCAGCAGCTCCGGGTCAGTTTCCACTGAAGCTTTCTTT. This gives the protein CASSSGSVSTEAFF.